This TCR beta chain came from a study of vaccination effects on CD4 cells after COVID-19. Findings of the study overall: Relatively few convalescent patients took part in the study, which had no early post-infection timepoints. There was marked clonal contraction among infection- and vaccine-induced clones late after vaccination. Healthy vaccine recipients' vaccine-induced clones were almost all SARS-CoV-2 mono-reactive.

CDR1 SGHNT and CDR2 YYREEE come from the germline V gene (reference sequence). After removal of 2 bases from V and 5 bases from J, the junction contained 12 bases not matched to a gene. The length of the CDR3 is 16 residues. Before any sequencing was done, the ViraFEST assay used viral peptide pools to expand antigen-specific CD4+ T cells. Upon completion of around ten days in culture, CD4+ T cells were isolated. Negative nucleocapsid antibody tests before and after vaccination confirmed no previous SARS-CoV-2 infection. This clone has a single count. As yet, its antigen is unknown. Sequenced by immunoSEQ multiplex PCR; TCRdb stores in-frame clones only, minus some. The sample has around 71,000 clones, 65% to 85% seen once; the top ten hold 4%.

The clonotype originates from a human donor who received a COVID-19 vaccine. The chain joins TRBV5-4 to TRBJ2-5, with 7 bases lining up with TRBD2. The sequencing here drew on CD4+ T cells from PBMCs cultured with HCoV-OC43 spike peptides, taken before COVID-19 vaccination. Documented subset: HCoV-OC43 spike overlapping peptide pool stimulation. The CDR3, as DNA: TGTGCCAGCAGCTTAGGCGGGACTACAACTTGGGAGACCCAGTACTTC. It encodes CASSLGGTTTWETQYF.